Listed below are T cell receptor beta chains from one sample, sequenced in a study of T-cell memory formation after mild COVID-19. TCRdb reprocessed the 5' RACE reads via MiXCR and lists one record per CDR3 protein. The repertoire has 90,000 to 120,000 distinct CDR3 sequences, around 10% of them found once; the top ten carry around 39%. The sequenced sample was PBMCs or a T cell subset sorted from them (not recorded which). These receptors came from a man aged 18-30 years who had mild COVID-19 (a few samples of this study predate the infection). Cell type and time point are not known. CDR3s include the opening cysteine and the closing phenylalanine or tryptophan.

v_call: TRBV7-3; j_call: TRBJ2-2; cdr3_aa: CASSPDGSTGELFF
v_call: TRBV2; j_call: TRBJ2-5; cdr3_aa: CARTSGEETQYF
v_call: TRBV19; j_call: TRBJ1-2; cdr3_aa: CASSIRDTSNYGYTF
v_call: TRBV9; j_call: TRBJ2-3; cdr3_aa: CASSGSGTDTQYF
v_call: TRBV12-3/TRBV12-4; j_call: TRBJ1-6; cdr3_aa: CASSKPQGLSPLHF
v_call: TRBV12-3/TRBV12-4; j_call: TRBJ2-5; cdr3_aa: CASGTGASTYF
v_call: TRBV9; j_call: TRBJ2-3; cdr3_aa: CASSVEAGGPSDTQYF
v_call: TRBV7-9; j_call: TRBJ1-2; cdr3_aa: CASSLGTGLNYGYIF
v_call: TRBV7-6; j_call: TRBJ1-4; cdr3_aa: CASSPNYRDGNEKLFF
v_call: TRBV7-8; j_call: TRBJ1-3; cdr3_aa: CASSYRTGLGNTIYF
v_call: TRBV4-3; j_call: TRBJ2-5; cdr3_aa: CASSPNVREETQYF
v_call: TRBV5-1; j_call: TRBJ2-7; cdr3_aa: CASSLAGGADAYEQYF
v_call: TRBV6-2/TRBV6-3; j_call: TRBJ2-2; cdr3_aa: CASDPLGTDNTGELFF
v_call: TRBV11-2; j_call: TRBJ2-3; cdr3_aa: CASSFPGMPDTQYF
v_call: TRBV7-9; j_call: TRBJ1-2; cdr3_aa: CASSLQGLYGYTF
v_call: TRBV19; j_call: TRBJ1-2; cdr3_aa: CASSGATVGIIYGYTF
v_call: TRBV6-5; j_call: TRBJ1-2; cdr3_aa: CASASGRQSYGYTF
v_call: TRBV29-1; j_call: TRBJ2-3; cdr3_aa: CSVEPLPGQPTDTQYF
v_call: TRBV4-1; j_call: TRBJ1-5; cdr3_aa: CASSQDWSTQPQHF
v_call: TRBV29-1; j_call: TRBJ2-7; cdr3_aa: CSVEQSYEQYF
v_call: TRBV5-1; j_call: TRBJ2-2; cdr3_aa: CASSSRDRGRHGELFF
v_call: TRBV6-2/TRBV6-3; j_call: TRBJ2-5; cdr3_aa: CASSYAGQETQYF
v_call: TRBV28; j_call: TRBJ1-6; cdr3_aa: CASSFPGRSPLHF